This T cell receptor (beta chain) originates from a study of T cell responses to AZD1222 COVID-19 vaccine. In the study overall: Second doses were pooled across both intervals (about 4 or about 12 weeks).

The V end was cut by 1 base, the J end by 5 bases, with 27 bases between. CDR1 is SGHRS, CDR2 YFSETQ, per germline. The CDR3 is 19 amino acids. Profiling relied on immunoSEQ multiplex PCR, and the TCRdb table lists in-frame clones only, not all of them. The data show tens of thousands of clones, approximately 84% seen once. The rearrangement links TRBV5-1 to TRBJ2-5; D tentatively reads TRBD1 or TRBD2 (6 bases each). The sample here was peripheral blood, taken on day 0 of AZD1222 vaccination. The receptor comes from an adult in good health. This CDR3 reads CASSLSPPGAEISPETQYF. The CDR3 DNA reads as TGCGCCAGCAGCTTGTCCCCGCCGGGGGCCGAAATCTCTCCGGAGACCCAGTACTTC.